The rows below give T cell receptor beta chains drawn from one sample of a study of blood T cell repertoires in COVID-19. TCRdb keeps only in-frame clones here, not all; method: immunoSEQ multiplex PCR. The table has around 250,000 clones, roughly 88% seen once; the top ten hold 9% to 15%. Sequencing was performed on peripheral blood. Source of these receptors: an older man with acute or convalescent COVID-19. The CDR3 runs from the conserved cysteine through the conserved F or W. D genes are given only for firm matches. Rows may omit the clone size; those that give it use once, few, many or a size class.

d_call | j_call | v_call | clone_size | cdr3_nt | cdr3_aa
TRBD1 | TRBJ1-1 | TRBV7-3 | - | TGTGCCAGCAGCCGCGGACAGGGCACTGAAGCTTTCTTT | CASSRGQGTEAFF
TRBD1 | TRBJ1-2 | TRBV28 | - | TGTGCCAGCAGTCCTCGGACAGGTTGGGGGTCGAGCTACACCTTC | CASSPRTGWGSSYTF
TRBD1 | TRBJ1-2 | TRBV2 | - | TGTGCCAGCAGTCGGGACAGAGACTATGGCTACACCTTC | CASSRDRDYGYTF
- | TRBJ1-5 | TRBV4-1 | few | TGCGCCAGCAGCCAAGATATCCCCAGTAACGGCAATCAGCCCCAGCATTTT | CASSQDIPSNGNQPQHF
- | TRBJ1-2 | TRBV18 | - | TGTGCCAGCTCACCATTTAGGGCAGGGGATTTCTATGGCTACACCTTC | CASSPFRAGDFYGYTF
- | TRBJ2-1 | TRBV6-4 | - | TGTGCCAGCAGAAGAGATAGCTCCTACAATGAGCAGTTCTTC | CASRRDSSYNEQFF
- | TRBJ2-3 | TRBV5-1 | few | TGCGCCAGCAGGGCCCTGGGAGCGGACACAGATACGCAGTATTTT | CASRALGADTDTQYF
- | TRBJ1-3 | TRBV27 | - | TGTGCCAGCCTCGGGTGGGGCAGCAAAAGGTCCACCTCTGGAAACACCATATATTTT | CASLGWGSKRSTSGNTIYF
- | TRBJ1-2 | TRBV28 | few | TGTGCCAGCAGATGGGCTTTCCCTCGTTGGGGCTACACCTTC | CASRWAFPRWGYTF
- | TRBJ1-5 | TRBV29-1 | - | TGCATCTCCGACGGAGGAGACTATAGCAATCAGCCCCAGCATTTT | CISDGGDYSNQPQHF
- | TRBJ1-1 | TRBV19 | few | TGTGCCAGTAGTATCTGGGGCCAGGGGTTGGACACTGAAGCTTTCTTT | CASSIWGQGLDTEAFF
TRBD1 | TRBJ1-2 | TRBV7-9 | - | TGTGCCAGCAGCCTCAGGCCCTTAAGGACAGGGGAATCTAACTATGGCTACACCTTC | CASSLRPLRTGESNYGYTF
TRBD2 | TRBJ2-1 | TRBV29-1 | - | TGCAGCGTGGGAGGGGTAACCTCCTACAATGAGCAGTTCTTC | CSVGGVTSYNEQFF
TRBD2 | TRBJ2-5 | TRBV7-2 | - | TGTGCCAGCAGCCCTCAACCGGGACTAACGCAAGAGACCCAGTACTTC | CASSPQPGLTQETQYF
TRBD1 | TRBJ2-7 | TRBV27 | - | TGTGCCAGCAGTTTATTCACAGGGGTACGGCGAGAGCAGTACTTC | CASSLFTGVRREQYF
TRBD1 | TRBJ2-3 | TRBV18 | - | TGTGCCAGCTGCCGGACAGGGGGCGCAGATACGCAGTATTTT | CASCRTGGADTQYF
TRBD1 | TRBJ2-3 | TRBV6-5 | once | TGTGCCAGCAGCCGGCCCAGGGACAGCCGTGTGTATTTT | CASSRPRDSRVYF
- | TRBJ2-7 | TRBV7-3 | - | TGTGCCAGCAGATCCAGGGGTCACGAGCAGTACTTC | CASRSRGHEQYF
TRBD1 | TRBJ1-4 | TRBV18 | - | TGTGCCAGCTCACAACAGGGGGCAATGACTAATGAAAAACTGTTTTTT | CASSQQGAMTNEKLFF
TRBD2 | TRBJ2-7 | TRBV28 | - | TGTGCCAGCAGTTCCGGGGAGGGGAGGAGCTCCTACGAGCAGTACTTC | CASSSGEGRSSYEQYF
- | TRBJ2-7 | TRBV29-1 | - | TGCAGCGTTGGAGGATTTCTCTACGAGCAGTACTTC | CSVGGFLYEQYF
TRBD1 | TRBJ1-1 | TRBV18 | - | TGTGCCAGCTCGTACGGACAGGGGATCAGTGAAGCTTTCTTT | CASSYGQGISEAFF
TRBD2 | TRBJ2-5 | TRBV3-1/TRBV3-2 | - | TGTGCCAGCAGCCGCGGGAGGGGAGAGACCCAGTACTTC | CASSRGRGETQYF
TRBD1 | TRBJ2-2 | TRBV2 | once | TGTGCCAGCAGACTTAGGACAGGGCCCACCGGGGAGCTGTTTTTT | CASRLRTGPTGELFF
- | TRBJ2-3 | TRBV2 | - | TGTGCCAGCTCGGCGGTTGTTAGCACAGATACGCAGTATTTT | CASSAVVSTDTQYF
TRBD2 | TRBJ2-3 | TRBV5-1 | few | TGCGCCAGCAGCTTGACGGGAGGGCCAAGGGATACGCAGTATTTT | CASSLTGGPRDTQYF
- | TRBJ1-6 | TRBV21-1 | - | TGTGCCAGCAGTCCCGGGACAGGGGGTGGGTCACCCCTCCACTTT | CASSPGTGGGSPLHF
TRBD1 | TRBJ1-5 | TRBV6-2/TRBV6-3 | - | TGTGCCAGCAGTTATCTTACAGGGGGCAATCAGCCCCAGCATTTT | CASSYLTGGNQPQHF
- | TRBJ1-1 | TRBV11-2 | once | TGTGCCAGCAGCTTAGTCAGAATGGACACTGAAGCTTTCTTT | CASSLVRMDTEAFF
TRBD2 | TRBJ2-5 | TRBV7-2 | - | TGTGCCAGCAGCTTAGTTAGCGGGGGGGCCCAAGAGACCCAGTACTTC | CASSLVSGGAQETQYF
- | TRBJ1-5 | TRBV12-5 | - | TGTGCTAGTGCGGTAGTCAATCAGCCCCAGCATTTT | CASAVVNQPQHF
TRBD1 | TRBJ1-1 | TRBV5-1 | - | TGCGCCAGCAGCTGGGGGGACAGACGAGCGAACACTGAAGCTTTCTTT | CASSWGDRRANTEAFF
- | TRBJ1-4 | TRBV2 | - | TGTGCCAGCAGTGAAGCGGCGGTCGGTGGTGAAAAACTGTTTTTT | CASSEAAVGGEKLFF
TRBD1 | TRBJ2-1 | TRBV4-3 | - | TGCGCCAGCAGCCCCGGCTGGGACAGGGCTTACAATGAGCAGTTCTTC | CASSPGWDRAYNEQFF
TRBD2 | TRBJ2-5 | TRBV7-9 | - | TGTGCCAGCATGGAGGGGTCCGGGACTAGCGGGTTATACTTC | CASMEGSGTSGLYF
- | TRBJ1-4 | TRBV2 | few | TGTGCCAGCAGTTCCGGGACACTAAATGAAAAACTGTTTTTT | CASSSGTLNEKLFF
TRBD1 | TRBJ2-3 | TRBV12-3/TRBV12-4 | - | TGTGCCAGCAGTTTGGGGACAGCGGCGCAGTATTTT | CASSLGTAAQYF
- | TRBJ2-1 | TRBV6-5 | few | TGTGCCAGCAGTTACGGGGCAGGGGTTGAGGAGCAGTTCTTC | CASSYGAGVEEQFF
TRBD2 | TRBJ2-2 | TRBV20-1 | - | TGCAGTGCTAGTGATCCTAGCGGGAGGGTCGGGGAGCTGTTTTTT | CSASDPSGRVGELFF
- | TRBJ1-3 | TRBV7-2 | - | TGTGCCAGCAGCCCCCGCCCGGGACTCTCTGGAAACACCATATATTTT | CASSPRPGLSGNTIYF
- | TRBJ2-5 | TRBV20-1 | - | TGCAGTGCCGCCTCCGGAGAGACCCAGTACTTC | CSAASGETQYF
- | TRBJ1-1 | TRBV14 | - | TGTGCCAGCAGCCAAGAGCCGGGGGTTCCAGGCGCTGAAGCTTTCTTT | CASSQEPGVPGAEAFF
TRBD1 | TRBJ2-1 | TRBV27 | - | TGTGCCAGCAGAACCGGGACAGTGAACAATGAGCAGTTCTTC | CASRTGTVNNEQFF
TRBD1 | TRBJ2-4 | TRBV7-9 | - | TGTGCCAGCAGCTTGGGAAGGGGGCTCGTGATTAACATTCAGTACTTC | CASSLGRGLVINIQYF
TRBD1 | TRBJ1-3 | TRBV28 | - | TGTGCCAGCAGTTTATGGGGACAGGGCACTGGAAACACCATATATTTT | CASSLWGQGTGNTIYF
- | TRBJ2-1 | TRBV7-2 | - | TGTGCCAGCAGCTATAGAGTCGGAGATTACAATGAGCAGTTCTTC | CASSYRVGDYNEQFF
- | TRBJ1-5 | TRBV28 | - | TGTGCCAGCAGTTCAGCCGGACAAGGATGGAATTTT | CASSSAGQGWNF